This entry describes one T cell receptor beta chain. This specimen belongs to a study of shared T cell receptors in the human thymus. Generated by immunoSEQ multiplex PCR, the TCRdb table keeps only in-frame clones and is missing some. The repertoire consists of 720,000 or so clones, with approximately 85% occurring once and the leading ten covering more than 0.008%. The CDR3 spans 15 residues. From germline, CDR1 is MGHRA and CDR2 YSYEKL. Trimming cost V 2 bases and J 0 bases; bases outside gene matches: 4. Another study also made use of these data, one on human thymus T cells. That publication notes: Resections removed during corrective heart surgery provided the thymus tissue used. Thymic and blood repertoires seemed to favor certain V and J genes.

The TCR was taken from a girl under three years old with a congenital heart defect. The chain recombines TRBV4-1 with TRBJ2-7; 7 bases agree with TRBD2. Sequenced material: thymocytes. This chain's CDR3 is CASSQIAGSSYEQYF. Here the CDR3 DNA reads TGCGCCAGCAGCCAAATAGCGGGTAGCTCCTACGAGCAGTACTTC.